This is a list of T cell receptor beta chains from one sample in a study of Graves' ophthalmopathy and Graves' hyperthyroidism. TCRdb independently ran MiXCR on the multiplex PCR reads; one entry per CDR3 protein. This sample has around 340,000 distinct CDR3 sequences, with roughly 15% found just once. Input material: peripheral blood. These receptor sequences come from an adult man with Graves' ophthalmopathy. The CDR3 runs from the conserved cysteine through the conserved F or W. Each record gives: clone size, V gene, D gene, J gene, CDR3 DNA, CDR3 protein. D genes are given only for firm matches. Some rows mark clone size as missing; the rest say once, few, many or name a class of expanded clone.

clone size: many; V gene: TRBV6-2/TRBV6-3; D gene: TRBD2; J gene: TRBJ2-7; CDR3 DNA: TGTGCCAGCAGTTCCCGGACTAGCGGAAGGCCCTTATGGCGATACTTC; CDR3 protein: CASSSRTSGRPLWRYF
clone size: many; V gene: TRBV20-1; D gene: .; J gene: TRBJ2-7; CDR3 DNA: TGCAGTGCTACCGGAGGTTACGACGAGCAGTACTTC; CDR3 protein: CSATGGYDEQYF
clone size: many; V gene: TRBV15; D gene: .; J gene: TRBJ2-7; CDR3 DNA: TGTGCCACCAGCAGGAGACAGGCTAGCTCCTACGAGCAGTACTTC; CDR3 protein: CATSRRQASSYEQYF
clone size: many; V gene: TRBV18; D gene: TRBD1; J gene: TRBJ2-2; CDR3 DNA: TGTGCCAGCTCATCCGGGACAGGGAGCACCGGGGAGCTGTTTTTT; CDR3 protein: CASSSGTGSTGELFF
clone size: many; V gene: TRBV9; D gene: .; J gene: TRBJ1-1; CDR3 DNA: TGTGCCAGCAGCGTAGGTCGTGGGGGCAGATTTTACACTGAAGCTTTCTTT; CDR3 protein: CASSVGRGGRFYTEAFF
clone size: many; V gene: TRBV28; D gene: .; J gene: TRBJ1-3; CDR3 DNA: TGTGCCAGCAGTAATCTACAGGGACAAGTCTCTGGAAACACCATATATTTT; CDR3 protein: CASSNLQGQVSGNTIYF
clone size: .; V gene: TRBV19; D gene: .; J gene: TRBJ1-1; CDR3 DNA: TGTGCCAGTAGAGCGGCCAGATCGGCGGATACTGAAGCTTTCTTT; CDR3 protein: CASRAARSADTEAFF
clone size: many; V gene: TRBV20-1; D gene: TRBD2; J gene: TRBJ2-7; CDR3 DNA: TGCAGTGCTAGTCCTAGCGGGAGGAAGCAGTACTTC; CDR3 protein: CSASPSGRKQYF
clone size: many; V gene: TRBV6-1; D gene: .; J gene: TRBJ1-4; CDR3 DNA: TGTGCCAGCAGCTTCACAGGGAGTAATGAAAAACTGTTTTTT; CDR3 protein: CASSFTGSNEKLFF
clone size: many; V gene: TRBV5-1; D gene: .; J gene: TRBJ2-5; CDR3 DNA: TGCGCCAGCAGCTTGGATGTCTCACCCCAAGAGACCCAGTACTTC; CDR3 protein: CASSLDVSPQETQYF
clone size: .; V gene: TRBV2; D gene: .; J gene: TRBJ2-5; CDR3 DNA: TGTGCCAGCAAGACCCAGCGGGCCAACCAAGAGACCCAGTACTTC; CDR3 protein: CASKTQRANQETQYF
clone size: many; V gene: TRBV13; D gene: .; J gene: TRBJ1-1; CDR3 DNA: TGTGCCAGCAGCTCGGATATCCACACTGAAGCTTTCTTT; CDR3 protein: CASSSDIHTEAFF
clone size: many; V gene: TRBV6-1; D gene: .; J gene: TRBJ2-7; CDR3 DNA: TGTGCCAGCAGTGACTGGTCAGGAACCTACGAGCAGTACTTC; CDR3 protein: CASSDWSGTYEQYF
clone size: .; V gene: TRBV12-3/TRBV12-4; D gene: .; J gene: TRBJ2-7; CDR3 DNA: TGTGCCAGCAGTTGGGGGACGTCCTACGAGCAGTACTTC; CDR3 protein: CASSWGTSYEQYF
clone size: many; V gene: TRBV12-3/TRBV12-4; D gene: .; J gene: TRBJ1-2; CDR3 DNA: TGTGCCAGCAGTTTTCACCCAAGAGGGGTACAGCCCGGGGCCCCCAGCTATGGCTACACCTTC; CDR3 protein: CASSFHPRGVQPGAPSYGYTF
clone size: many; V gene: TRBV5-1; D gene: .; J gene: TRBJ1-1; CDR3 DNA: TGCGCCAGCAGCTCAGCCGGGACACCGAACACTGAAGCTTTCTTT; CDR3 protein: CASSSAGTPNTEAFF
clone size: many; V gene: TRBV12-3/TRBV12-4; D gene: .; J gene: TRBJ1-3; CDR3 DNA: TGTGCCAGCAGTTTCTGGTTCGGGGGCACTGGGACTGGAAACACCATATATTTT; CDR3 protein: CASSFWFGGTGTGNTIYF
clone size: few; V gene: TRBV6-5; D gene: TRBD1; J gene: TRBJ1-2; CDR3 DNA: TGTGCCAGCAGTTTAGTGGGACAGGGTATTTCGCGTGGCTACACCTTC; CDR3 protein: CASSLVGQGISRGYTF
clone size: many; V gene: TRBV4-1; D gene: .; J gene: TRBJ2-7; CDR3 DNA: TGCGCCAGCAGCCAAGATTTTGGCGGCTACGAGCAGTACTTC; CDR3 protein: CASSQDFGGYEQYF
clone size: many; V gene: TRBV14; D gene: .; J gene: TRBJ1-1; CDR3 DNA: TGTGCCAGCAGCCAAGGTAGAATCAACACTGAAGCTTTCTTT; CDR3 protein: CASSQGRINTEAFF
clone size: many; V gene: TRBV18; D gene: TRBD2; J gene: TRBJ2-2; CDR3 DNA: TGTGCCAGCTCACCAATGACTAGCGGTGGCACCGGGGAGCTGTTTTTT; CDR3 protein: CASSPMTSGGTGELFF
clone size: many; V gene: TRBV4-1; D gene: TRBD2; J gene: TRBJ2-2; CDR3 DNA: TGCGCCAGCAGCCAAGTCAGCGGGAGGGCCGGCGGGGAGCTGTTTTTT; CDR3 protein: CASSQVSGRAGGELFF
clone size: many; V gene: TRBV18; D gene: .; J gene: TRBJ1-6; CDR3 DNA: TGTGCCAGCTCACCTCAAAGGTCCCTCCTCGAACCCCTCCACTTT; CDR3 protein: CASSPQRSLLEPLHF
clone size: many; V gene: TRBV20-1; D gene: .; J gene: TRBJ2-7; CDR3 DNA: TGCAGTGCTAGAGTGCTAGGGAATTTCCACGAGCAGTACTTC; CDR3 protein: CSARVLGNFHEQYF
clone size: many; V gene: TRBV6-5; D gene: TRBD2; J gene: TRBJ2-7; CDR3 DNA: TGTGCCAGCAGTAACCTTTTGGGTCTAGCGGGGGGGCAGCAGTACTTC; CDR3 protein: CASSNLLGLAGGQQYF
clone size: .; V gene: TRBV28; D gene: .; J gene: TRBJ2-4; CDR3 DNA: TGTGCCAGCAGTTTAGCGGATGCCGGGAACATTCAGTACTTC; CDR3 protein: CASSLADAGNIQYF
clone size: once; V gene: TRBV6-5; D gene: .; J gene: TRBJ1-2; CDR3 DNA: TGTGCCAGCAGTACTCGTATGGGCGGCTACACCTTC; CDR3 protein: CASSTRMGGYTF
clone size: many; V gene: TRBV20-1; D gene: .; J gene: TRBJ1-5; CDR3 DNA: TGCAGTGCTCTTGACGGGCCGACCGATCAGCCCCAGCATTTT; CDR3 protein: CSALDGPTDQPQHF
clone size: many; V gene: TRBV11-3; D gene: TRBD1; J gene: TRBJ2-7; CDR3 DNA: TGTGCCAGCAGCTTAGGGACAGGGGCCGCTCCCTACGAGCAGTACTTC; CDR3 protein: CASSLGTGAAPYEQYF
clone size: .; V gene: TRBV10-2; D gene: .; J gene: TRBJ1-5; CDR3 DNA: TGTGCCAGCAGCTCATCCGTGGGGCCCAATCAGCCCCAGCATTTT; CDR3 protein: CASSSSVGPNQPQHF
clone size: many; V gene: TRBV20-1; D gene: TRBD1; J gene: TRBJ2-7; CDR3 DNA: TGCAGTGCGGCTAGAGGATCCGGGACAGGGTTTAGCGAGCAGTACTTC; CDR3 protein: CSAARGSGTGFSEQYF
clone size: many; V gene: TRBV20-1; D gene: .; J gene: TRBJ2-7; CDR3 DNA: TGCAGTGCTAGTGTTACCGGAAGCGAGCAGTACTTC; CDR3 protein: CSASVTGSEQYF
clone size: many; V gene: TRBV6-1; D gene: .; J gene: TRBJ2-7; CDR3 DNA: TGTGCCAGCAATCGAAGGAGGTACTACGAGCAGTACTTC; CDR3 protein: CASNRRRYYEQYF
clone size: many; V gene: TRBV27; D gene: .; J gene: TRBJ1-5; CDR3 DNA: TGTGCCAGCAGTTCCGGGGGCAGCAATCAGCCCCAGCATTTT; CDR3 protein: CASSSGGSNQPQHF
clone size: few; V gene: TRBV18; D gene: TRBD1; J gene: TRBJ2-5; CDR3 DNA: TGTGCCAGCCCACCGGCAGGGGGCCGAGAGACCCAGTACTTC; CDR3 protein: CASPPAGGRETQYF
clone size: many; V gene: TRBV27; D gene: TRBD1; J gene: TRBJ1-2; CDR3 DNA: TGTGCCAGCAGTGCAGACAGGGGCTTGGGTGGCTACACCTTC; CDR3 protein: CASSADRGLGGYTF
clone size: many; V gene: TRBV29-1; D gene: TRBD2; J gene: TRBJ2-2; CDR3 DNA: TGCAGCGTTGAAGAGCCAGCGGGAGGGCGGAACACCGGGGAGCTGTTTTTT; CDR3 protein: CSVEEPAGGRNTGELFF